The 17 T cell receptor beta chains given below trace back to one sample, sequenced in a study of human T cells and chemical hapten exposure (dated by TCRdb to the early 2020s). Read against the paper, the sample's time point label means: patch test 3, about 24 weeks after DPC sensitization. The treatment or condition tag for this specimen amounts to: therapeutic diphenylcyclopropenone sensitization with weekly scalp DPC. The library relied on RACE. The sample was run on a NextSeq 500. Using fastp trimming at Q25 and MiXCR clonotype assembly, TCRdb reanalyzed the public sequencing data and kept in-frame beta chains. When rows share a CDR3 protein, they turn into one entry using the most common DNA and genes. Counted in this sample were about 84,000 distinct CDR3 sequences; about 10% of them appeared once. The ten largest clones take up roughly 3.7% of the sample. The material was whole blood, obtained in connection with sensitization to the hapten diphenylcyclopropenone (DPC). The receptors here all came from a woman aged 45-65 years with alopecia areata. Some clones in this sample may be carry-over from other donors' samples.

This clonotype was observed many times. V usage is TRBV11-2 and J usage is TRBJ2-1; perhaps D is TRBD1 or TRBD2 (5 bases each). Per the germline V gene, CDR1 is SGHAT and CDR2 is FQNNGV. V lost 5 bases to trimming and J lost 7 bases, with 18 bases between them. This CDR3 is built from 15 residues. DNA of the CDR3: TGTGCCAGCAGCCTTGACAGCAGACCGGGGAATGAGCAGTTCTTC. Protein: CASSLDSRPGNEQFF.

On this clonotype itself: This may come from a read error, since a much larger clone is one base off. The rearrangement links TRBV29-1 to TRBJ2-1, with 9 nucleotides matching TRBD2. This CDR3 comprises 15 residues. The germline gives CDR1 SQVTM, CDR2 ANQGSEA. CDR3 residues: CSVAQRLAAYNEQSF. CDR3 nucleotide sequence: TGCAGCGTCGCCCAAAGACTAGCGGCGTACAATGAGCAGTCCTTC.

This clonotype was found many times. The genes are TRBV12-3 or TRBV12-4 and TRBJ2-3; D is perhaps TRBD2 (6 bases). With 3 bases removed from V and 11 bases from J, the gap between germline ends came to 12 bases. This CDR3 is 12 amino acids long. DNA for the CDR3: TGTGCCAGCAGTTTGAAACGGGAGCTGCAGTATTTT. Translated, it gives CASSLKRELQYF.

This clonotype was observed a few times. The rearrangement joins TRBV7-2 to TRBJ2-3, with no clear D. V lost 1 base and J 2 bases, leaving 10 bases between the germline ends. The CDR3 loop spans 15 amino acids. CDR1 and CDR2 from the germline V gene are SGHTA and FQGNSA. CDR3 loop: CASSLEAATTDTQYF. CDR3 nucleotides: TGTGCCAGCAGCTTAGAAGCAGCCACCACAGATACGCAGTATTTT. The variable domain in full, with the rest retrieved from reference TRBV7-2 and TRBJ2-3, is GAGVSQSPSNKVTEKGKDVELRCDPISGHTALYWYRQSLGQGLEFLIYFQGNSAPDKSGLPSDRFSAERTGGSVSTLTIQRTQQEDSAVYLCASSLEAATTDTQYFGPGTRLTVL.

This clonotype was recorded many times. This chain joins TRBV20-1 and TRBJ2-1; TRBD2 is a possible D gene (6 bases). CDR3 size: 17 residues. The V end lost 3 bases, the J end lost 0 bases, and 18 bases lay between the germline ends. CDR1 and CDR2 from the germline V gene are DFQATT and SNEGSKA (reference sequence). CDR3 region: CSARRGGAAYSYNEQFF. DNA for the CDR3: TGCAGTGCTAGGAGGGGCGGGGCGGCCTACTCCTACAATGAGCAGTTCTTC.

This clonotype was detected only a few times. The chain uses TRBV18 and TRBJ2-3, with D possibly being TRBD2 (6 bases). V lost 2 bases and J 7 bases, leaving 19 bases between the germline ends. The CDR3 contains 16 residues. The germline V gene encodes CDR1 KGHSH and CDR2 LQKENI. The CDR3 sequence: CASSPRRESLANTQYF. The DNA of the CDR3 is TGTGCCAGCTCACCAAGGAGGGAGTCTCTTGCAAATACGCAGTATTTT. Full variable domain (rest looked up from reference TRBV18 and TRBJ2-3): NAGVMQNPRHLVRRRGQEARLRCSPMKGHSHVYWYRQLPEEGLKFMVYLQKENIIDESGMPKERFSAEFPKEGPSILRIQQVVRGDSAAYFCASSPRRESLANTQYFGPGTRLTVL.

The chain couples TRBV2 to TRBJ2-3, with D possibly matching TRBD1 (6 bases). V lost 11 bases, J lost 2 bases, and 14 bases lay in between. Germline V gene lookup returns CDR1 SNHLY and CDR2 FYNNEI. The CDR3 loop spans 13 amino acids. The CDR3 DNA is TGTGCCTCAGAGGGGGAGTACACAGATACGCAGTATTTT. Amino acid sequence: CASEGEYTDTQYF.

This clonotype occurred many times. The chain carries TRBV12-3 or TRBV12-4 and TRBJ2-1; D unresolved. This CDR3 contains 15 residues. V was clipped by 11 bases and J by 0 bases, with 17 bases between them. The CDR3 DNA sequence: TGTGCCTCAAGTTCTGGCTCCTTCTCCTACAATGAGCAGTTCTTC. It yields the protein CASSSGSFSYNEQFF.

This clonotype was counted a few times. V usage is TRBV15 and J usage is TRBJ2-7; D not resolved. The CDR3 consists of 13 residues. From germline, CDR1 is LNHNV and CDR2 YYDKDF (reference sequence). V dropped 1 base and J dropped 5 bases, with 9 bases sitting between them. In DNA form, the CDR3 reads TGTGCCACCAGCAGAGGAGTGGGTAACGAGCAGTACTTC. As protein: CATSRGVGNEQYF.

This clonotype has at least ten counts. This sequence joins TRBV6-1 and TRBJ2-3, with D unclear. This CDR3 is 15 amino acids long. V was cut by 2 bases and J by 4 bases, with 13 bases left in between. Germline-derived CDR1 and CDR2 are MNHNS and SASEGT. The CDR3 spells CASSEYVLGSDTQYF. DNA for the CDR3: TGTGCCAGCAGTGAATATGTTCTAGGCTCAGATACGCAGTATTTT.

There are a few counts of this clonotype. The J gene is TRBJ2-3, the V gene TRBV5-1; D uncertain. Trimming took off 2 bases at V and 2 bases at J, with 9 bases between the two ends. The CDR3 loop spans 14 amino acids. Germline V gene sequence: CDR1 SGHRS, CDR2 YFSETQ. The CDR3 is CASSFVADTDTQYF. CDR3 bases: TGCGCCAGCAGCTTTGTAGCAGACACAGATACGCAGTATTTT.

There are a few counts of this clonotype. The chain uses TRBV18 and TRBJ2-6; unclear D gene. CDR3 size: 15 residues. Trimming removed 2 bases at V and 0 bases at J, with 5 bases between. Germline V CDR1 and CDR2: KGHSH, LQKENI. The CDR3 sequence: CASSPMSSGANVLTF. The CDR3 DNA sequence: TGTGCCAGCTCACCAATGAGCTCTGGGGCCAACGTCCTGACTTTC.

CDR3 residues: CASSIRQGRSGGAYEQYF. As DNA, the CDR3 is TGTGCCAGTAGTATTCGGCAGGGGAGGAGCGGGGGAGCCTACGAGCAGTACTTC. The V gene is TRBV19, the J gene TRBJ2-7; 8 nucleotides agree with TRBD2. The V gene's germline CDR1 is LNHDA and CDR2 SQIVND (reference sequence). J gave up 2 bases and V 3 bases, and 15 bases lay outside the gene matches. There are 18 residues in the CDR3.

In its sample, this clonotype was seen many times. The V gene is TRBV11-2, the J gene TRBJ1-5; 7 bases are a match to TRBD1. Germline CDR1 and CDR2: SGHAT and FQNNGV. Germline trimming cut 6 bases from V and 4 bases from J; bases unmatched to any gene: 9. The length of the CDR3 is 15 residues. CDR3 region: CASSEEGARNQPQHF. The DNA of the CDR3 is TGTGCCAGCAGTGAGGAGGGGGCGCGAAATCAGCCCCAGCATTTT.

This clonotype has only a few counts. This chain joins TRBV29-1 and TRBJ2-1; D is unclear. Germline V gene lookup returns CDR1 SQVTM and CDR2 ANQGSEA. This CDR3 is built from 13 residues. Trimming removed 5 bases from V and 5 bases from J, with 13 bases in between. CDR3 in DNA: TGCAGCGTTCGGCGTCGATCGGACAATGAGCAGTTCTTC. Translating it yields CSVRRRSDNEQFF.

About this clonotype itself: A much larger clone sits a single nucleotide away, making a read error possible. The CDR3 region is CASSLGDRYTYTQYF. DNA for the CDR3: TGTGCCAGCAGCTTAGGGGACAGGTACACATATACGCAGTATTTT. The chain uses TRBV7-2 and TRBJ2-3; 8 bases align to TRBD1. Germline CDR1 is SGHTA and CDR2 is FQGNSA. The CDR3 loop spans 15 amino acids.

This clonotype occurred many times. V is TRBV7-3 and J is TRBJ2-2; 10 nucleotides line up with TRBD2. Germline V gives CDR1 SGHTA, CDR2 FQGTGA. The trim removed 0 bases at V and 4 bases at J, leaving 2 bases unmatched. The CDR3 spans 16 residues. The CDR3 DNA follows: TGTGCCAGCAGCTTAACGGGACTAGCGCCCACCGGGGAGCTGTTTTTT. Residues: CASSLTGLAPTGELFF.